Sequencing of this T cell receptor beta chain was carried out in a study of PD-L1 blockade in urothelial cancer. Study-level information: The analyses of blood took place 3 weeks (second dose) and 6 weeks after treatment start. A median of 141,255 T cells was found in the blood samples.

The CDR3 totals 16 residues. Germline lookup yields CDR1 LGHNA and CDR2 YSLEER. Trimming cost V 0 bases and J 11 bases; bases outside gene matches: 15. In each PCR, synthetic TCR analog templates were spiked in. Measured with immunoSEQ multiplex PCR; TCRdb has only the in-frame clones, and not every one. This repertoire shows about 93,000 clones, roughly 90% found once; its top ten account for around 1.5%. Time point specified: pretreatment peripheral blood. Patients had urothelial carcinoma that was locally advanced or metastatic. The chain employs TRBV4-3 and TRBJ1-1; TRBD1 matches at 7 bases. This receptor was taken from a man in his sixties with urothelial cancer. The sample in question was PBMCs, obtained around atezolizumab (anti-PD-L1) treatment. CDR3 protein: CASSQDSTGVTVDAFF. CDR3 nucleotides: TGCGCCAGCAGCCAAGATAGTACAGGGGTGACGGTGGACGCTTTCTTT.